The present entry profiles one TCR beta chain with its context. This clonotype was picked up many times. No antigen is known for it. Base-call qualities are not available, and no considerably larger clone is one nucleotide away. The library was produced with 5' RACE. The sequencer was a NextSeq 500. The TCR library protocol attached unique molecular identifiers to individual cDNA molecules to correct for sequencing error and PCR bias. Both TCR alpha and beta chains were sequenced, and tight co-correlation was observed between alpha and beta sequence abundances in each sample. In the original analysis: Decombinator V4 was used to annotate TCR sequences for V gene, J gene and CDR3. Expanded TCRs were defined as changing significantly between any two time points under a Poisson model with p below 0.0001. TCR abundances were normalised to the total number of TCRs sequenced per sample and expressed as counts per million. A search of VDJdb, accessed on 1 November 2021, was run for TCRs annotated to CMV, EBV and SARS-CoV-2, with TCRs annotated for multiple antigens excluded. TCRdb reran the public reads through fastp at Q25 and MiXCR, keeping productive beta chains. Entries are consolidated by CDR3 protein sequence, retaining the most common genes and DNA. V and J calls and clone size were set by TCRdb, not the authors. This sample holds 50,000 to 70,000 distinct CDR3 sequences; more than 5.5% were observed only once. Around 3.5% of the sample is in the top ten clones.

This entry is derived from a study of early T cells in non-severe SARS-CoV-2 infection (dated by TCRdb to the early 2020s). General notes on the study: Because TCR sequencing relied on bulk RNA taken from unsorted whole blood, pairing of alpha and beta chains was not possible.

Overall study outcomes, separate from this receptor: VDJdb matching was skewed toward anti-spike CD8 responses and likely underestimated virus-specific expansions, missing private and CD4 specificities.

This was a case-control study nested in a cohort of healthcare workers in London, UK, who had nasopharyngeal swab PCR tests and blood samples taken every week. Healthcare workers were recruited during the week of the UK lockdown, between 23 and 31 March 2020, and followed weekly for up to 16 weeks. The sequence was collected from an adult who was a healthcare worker with PCR-confirmed SARS-CoV-2 infection or an uninfected control (not recorded which). This material consisted of whole blood, taken at baseline.

The bases are TGTGCCAGCAGTTTATCCGGGTGGACGCAGTATTTT. Its translation is CASSLSGWTQYF. The chain employs TRBV28 and TRBJ2-3; the D gene cannot be resolved reliably. The cysteine opens and the phenylalanine closes a CDR3 of 12 amino acids. Only the CDR3 DNA is retained, 36 bases long and in frame from the first base. CDR1 and CDR2 were assigned from the germline V gene as MDHEN and SYDVKM. V is clipped by 1 base and J by 9 bases, and the sequence between their germline boundaries is 8 bases long.